One and the same sample provided the 7 T cell receptor beta chains below, sequenced in a study of T-cell memory formation after mild COVID-19. TCRdb redid the calling of the 5' RACE reads with MiXCR, one entry per CDR3 protein. Here the sample spans 450,000 or so distinct CDR3 sequences, about 23% being singletons. The sequencing sample was made of PBMCs or a T cell subset sorted from them (not recorded which). The receptor source for this set is an adult woman who had mild COVID-19 (a few samples of this study predate the infection). Cell type and time point are not known.

The chain employs TRBV5-1 and TRBJ2-2; perhaps D is TRBD1 or TRBD2 (5 bases each). The CDR3 sequence is 16 residues long. The germline CDR1 and CDR2 sequences are SGHRS and YFSETQ. The germline V and J ends were trimmed by 4 bases and 4 bases, with 17 bases remaining between them. CDR3 coding DNA: TGCGCCAGCAGCCCAGGTTCAGGGAGTGGCACCGGGGAGCTGTTTTTT. This encodes CASSPGSGSGTGELFF.

V is TRBV9 and J is TRBJ2-1; D is unresolved. The CDR3 is 15 residues long. Germline V lookup: CDR1 SGDLS, CDR2 YYNGEE. Trimming took off 2 bases at V and 6 bases at J, with 15 bases between the two ends. This CDR3 is CASSVDGPLGNEQFF. CDR3 nucleotides: TGTGCCAGCAGCGTCGACGGACCCCTGGGCAATGAGCAGTTCTTC.

The chain links TRBV6-2 or TRBV6-3 to TRBJ2-1, with D unclear. V shed 6 bases and J shed 4 bases, with 13 bases lying between them. Germline loops: CDR1 MNHEY, CDR2 SVGEGT. The CDR3 contains 14 residues. The CDR3 is CASRSALGYNEQFF. Written as DNA, the CDR3 is TGTGCCAGCAGGAGCGCCCTCGGTTACAATGAGCAGTTCTTC.

The V call is TRBV20-1, the J call TRBJ1-5; 9 bases are shared with TRBD1. Germline CDR1 and CDR2: DFQATT and SNEGSKA (reference sequence). V shed 3 bases and J 7 bases; nucleotides not matched to a gene: 7. CDR3 length: 14 residues. CDR3 bases: TGCAGTGCTAGCCCGGGACAGGGTGACCAGCCCCAGCATTTT. It encodes CSASPGQGDQPQHF.

The V gene is TRBV9, the J gene TRBJ2-7; 10 bases are a match to TRBD1. Germline-derived CDR1 and CDR2 are SGDLS and YYNGEE. The CDR3 is 16 amino acids. J was trimmed by 5 bases and V by 0 bases; bases with no gene match: 8. The chain's CDR3 is CASSVGATGTGDEQYF. CDR3 DNA sequence: TGTGCCAGCAGCGTAGGGGCTACCGGGACAGGGGACGAGCAGTACTTC.

This rearrangement joins TRBV20-1 to TRBJ1-2; D remains unclear. V was shortened by 3 bases and J by 8 bases, with 13 bases between the two germline ends. Germline assignment: CDR1 DFQATT and CDR2 SNEGSKA (reference sequence). The CDR3 is 12 residues long. CDR3 nucleotide sequence: TGCAGTGCTAGCAAGGACCCCGGGGGCTACACCTTC. Its protein is CSASKDPGGYTF.

There are a few counts of this clonotype. The chain links TRBV29-1 to TRBJ1-1; D unresolved. The germline V gene encodes CDR1 SQVTM and CDR2 ANQGSEA. This CDR3 has 15 residues. The V and J ends lost 7 bases and 4 bases respectively, with 22 bases between them. CDR3 in DNA: TGCAGCGCTATACCCGGAACAGCGGTATCCACTGAAGCTTTCTTT. Translated: CSAIPGTAVSTEAFF. The complete variable domain, with remaining parts taken from reference TRBV29-1 and TRBJ1-1, reads SAVISQKPSRDICQRGTSLTIQCQVDSQVTMMFWYRQQPGQSLTLIATANQGSEATYESGFVIDKFPISRPNLTFSTLTVSNMSPEDSSIYLCSAIPGTAVSTEAFFGQGTRLTVV.